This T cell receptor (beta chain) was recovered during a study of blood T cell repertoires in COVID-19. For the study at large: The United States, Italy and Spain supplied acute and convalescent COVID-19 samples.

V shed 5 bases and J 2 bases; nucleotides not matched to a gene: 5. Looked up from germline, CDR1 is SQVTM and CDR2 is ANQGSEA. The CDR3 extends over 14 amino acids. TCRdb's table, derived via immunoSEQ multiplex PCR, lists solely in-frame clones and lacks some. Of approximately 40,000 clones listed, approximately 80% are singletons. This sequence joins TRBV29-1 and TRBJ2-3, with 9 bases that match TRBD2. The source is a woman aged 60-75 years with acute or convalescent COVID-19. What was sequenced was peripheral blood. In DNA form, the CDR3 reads TGCAGCGTTCCGACTAGCGGTACCACAGATACGCAGTATTTT. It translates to CSVPTSGTTDTQYF.